These T cell receptor beta chains were read from a single sample in a study of blood T cells in healthy people across ages. From the 5' RACE reads, TCRdb called clonotypes with MiXCR, one entry per CDR3 protein. Among around 1.5 million distinct CDR3 sequences listed, 45% to 70% were seen once. The sample was blood. The receptors derive from a man aged 18 to 29 in good health. The CDR3 runs from the conserved cysteine through the conserved F or W. The D gene is left open where the match is weak. Clone size is not always given. Where it is, it says once, few, many or a class for expanded clones.

v_call,d_call,j_call,clone_size,cdr3_nt,cdr3_aa
TRBV20-1,NA,TRBJ2-7,few,TGCAGTGCTGCGCCTGCGGGTCCCTCTCTGGAGCAGTACTTC,CSAAPAGPSLEQYF
TRBV29-1,TRBD1,TRBJ2-2,once,TGCAGCGTTGTTGATCCTCCTGGGGACAGTAACACCGGGGAGCTGTTTTTT,CSVVDPPGDSNTGELFF
TRBV20-1,NA,TRBJ1-2,once,TGCAGTGCGCCAGGGGTGCCCCTTAACTATGGCTACACCTTC,CSAPGVPLNYGYTF
TRBV25-1,NA,TRBJ1-2,few,TGTGCCAGCAGTGTCCACGTGAACTATGGCTACACCTTC,CASSVHVNYGYTF
TRBV5-1,NA,TRBJ2-7,NA,TGCGCCAGCAGCTTAAATAGGATTTGGACGTCCTACGAGCAGTACTTC,CASSLNRIWTSYEQYF
TRBV4-1,TRBD2,TRBJ2-5,NA,TGCGCCAGCAGCCAAGAGGGGGAGGGAGAGACCCAGTACTTC,CASSQEGEGETQYF
TRBV20-1,NA,TRBJ1-2,NA,TGCAGTGCTTACGGGGGGCCTAACTATGGCTACACCTTC,CSAYGGPNYGYTF
TRBV27,NA,TRBJ2-7,NA,TGTGCCAGCAGTTCCGCCACCTACGAGCAGTACTTC,CASSSATYEQYF
TRBV12-3/TRBV12-4,NA,TRBJ2-7,NA,TGTGCCAGCAGTGCCCAGACGTTCTACGGGCAGTACTTC,CASSAQTFYGQYF
TRBV6-2/TRBV6-3,NA,TRBJ2-5,NA,TGTGCCAGCAGTTACTCGATGGGTTTGAGTTCCGGCGAGACCCAGTACTTC,CASSYSMGLSSGETQYF
TRBV28,NA,TRBJ1-1,NA,TGTGCCAGCAGTTTTTCCCTAGGGGGCACTGAAGCTTTCTTT,CASSFSLGGTEAFF
TRBV6-5,TRBD1,TRBJ2-6,NA,TGTGCCAGCAGTTACTCGGGGGACAGGGCCCTCGCTGGGGCCAACGTCCTGACTTTC,CASSYSGDRALAGANVLTF
TRBV28,NA,TRBJ2-4,few,TGTGCCAGCAGTCCCCGACAGTCTGTGCAGTACTTC,CASSPRQSVQYF
TRBV6-1,NA,TRBJ2-1,NA,TGTGCCAGCAGTGTATTCGGGCTCCAAGAGACCCAGTTCTTC,CASSVFGLQETQFF
TRBV20-1,NA,TRBJ1-2,few,TGCAGTGGTCGTGATGGGGGGGCCGACTATGGCTACACCTTC,CSGRDGGADYGYTF
TRBV15,NA,TRBJ1-5,NA,TGTGCCACCAGCAGAACATACAGGACCGATCAGCCCCAGCATTTT,CATSRTYRTDQPQHF
TRBV4-2,NA,TRBJ1-2,NA,TGTGCCAGCAGCCAAGAAATCCCCCTCCCCTGGGACGGGAACTATGGCTACACCTTC,CASSQEIPLPWDGNYGYTF
TRBV3-1,NA,TRBJ2-4,few,TGTGCCAGCAGCCCCTCGGGGGCGTGGGACATTCAGTACTTC,CASSPSGAWDIQYF
TRBV5-1,NA,TRBJ2-3,few,TGCGCCAGCAGCTTGAGCCCAGGGGTTGCAGATACGCAGTATTTT,CASSLSPGVADTQYF
TRBV7-2,TRBD1,TRBJ2-3,few,TGTGCCAGCAGCACCCGACAGGGTGATGAAGATACGCAGTATTTT,CASSTRQGDEDTQYF
TRBV27,NA,TRBJ2-7,NA,TGTGCCAGCAGTTTATCTTCTCGCTACGAGCAGTACTTC,CASSLSSRYEQYF
TRBV28,TRBD2,TRBJ2-3,NA,TGTGCCAGCAGTTCCCACACGGAGCGGGGGGCCAAGACCAAGACAGATACGCAGTATTTT,CASSSHTERGAKTKTDTQYF
TRBV18,TRBD1,TRBJ2-7,NA,TGTGCCAGCTCTCCAGGACAGGGCGGAGAATTACCCTACGAGCAGTACTTC,CASSPGQGGELPYEQYF
TRBV6-6,NA,TRBJ1-3,NA,TGTGCCAGCAGTTACCGAGGGGAATCGGACACCATATATTTT,CASSYRGESDTIYF
TRBV29-1,NA,TRBJ2-3,once,TGCAGCGTTGACACGTCTAGCACAGATACGCAGTATTTT,CSVDTSSTDTQYF
TRBV7-9,TRBD2,TRBJ2-5,NA,TGTGCCAGCAGCTTAGCGGGACTAGCGGGAGCCCATGAGCAGTACTTC,CASSLAGLAGAHEQYF
TRBV3-1,NA,TRBJ1-5,NA,TGTGCCAGCAGCTATACACGGAATCAGCCCCAGCATTTT,CASSYTRNQPQHF
TRBV6-5,NA,TRBJ1-4,NA,TGTGCCAGCAGCCCTCAAGGCGGGGGTAATGAAAAACTGTTTTTT,CASSPQGGGNEKLFF
TRBV20-1,NA,TRBJ2-1,NA,TGCAGTGCTCTGAGAAATGAGCAGTTCTTC,CSALRNEQFF
TRBV7-2,NA,TRBJ2-3,NA,TGTGCCAGCGGTGTGAGTGGGATTGATACGCAGTATTTT,CASGVSGIDTQYF
TRBV7-2,TRBD1,TRBJ2-4,few,TGTGCCAGCAGCCGTACAGGGGGAGAGGCCAAAAACATTCAGTACTTC,CASSRTGGEAKNIQYF
TRBV20-1,NA,TRBJ2-1,NA,TGCAGTGCATCTAGCCTGAGCTCCTACAATGAGCAGTTCTTC,CSASSLSSYNEQFF
TRBV4-2,NA,TRBJ2-2,NA,TGTGCCAGCAGCTTACGGTTGGGGGAGCTGTTTTTT,CASSLRLGELFF
TRBV9,TRBD2,TRBJ2-1,NA,TGTGCCAGCAGCCAACGGCGGGGGGGCTGGCACAATGAGCAGTTCTTC,CASSQRRGGWHNEQFF
TRBV29-1,NA,TRBJ2-6,NA,TGCAGCGTTTACTCAACTTACTCTGGGGCCAACGTCCTGACTTTC,CSVYSTYSGANVLTF
TRBV29-1,TRBD2,TRBJ2-1,NA,TGCAGCGTTGCTGGCGGGAGTACGTTGAGAAGCTCCTACAATGAGCAGTTCTTC,CSVAGGSTLRSSYNEQFF
TRBV12-3/TRBV12-4,NA,TRBJ1-4,NA,TGTGCCAGCGACAAAACGGGGGGGACCAAGTCTAATGAAAAACTGTTTTTT,CASDKTGGTKSNEKLFF
TRBV3-1,NA,TRBJ2-7,few,TGTGCCAGCAGCCAGGGTGGGTCCCACGAGCAGTACTTC,CASSQGGSHEQYF
TRBV5-4,NA,TRBJ2-7,NA,TGTGCCAGCAGCCCCTCCGGCAGGGCCGAGCAGTACTTC,CASSPSGRAEQYF
TRBV29-1,NA,TRBJ2-7,many,TGCAGCGTTACTCGCCGGGACATCTCCACCTACGAGCAGTACTTC,CSVTRRDISTYEQYF